Listed here are 5 T cell receptor beta chains from one sample, sequenced in a study of blood T cell repertoires in COVID-19. Method: immunoSEQ multiplex PCR; TCRdb's copy keeps in-frame clones and lacks some. The data hold some 48,000 clones, with more than 70% observed a single time. Input material: peripheral blood. All receptors come from a human donor in a cohort sampled during active COVID-19.

The rearrangement uses TRBV12-5 and TRBJ1-5; weak D call: TRBD1 (6 bases). CDR1 is LGHNT and CDR2 is FRNRAP in the germline V gene. The CDR3 has 14 amino acids. Trimming removed 3 bases at V and 5 bases at J, with 11 bases between. CDR3 sequence (DNA): TGTGCTAGTGGTTTAACGGGGGGCGATCAGCCCCAGCATTTT. Protein sequence: CASGLTGGDQPQHF.

Worth noting for this clone: Other DNA sequences of this sample code for an identical CDR3. V usage is TRBV19 and J usage is TRBJ2-2; 7 positions agree with TRBD2. This CDR3 has 15 residues. Germline CDR1 is LNHDA and CDR2 is SQIVND (reference sequence). V lost 6 bases, J lost 0 bases, and 4 bases stayed unmatched. The CDR3 bases are TGTGCCAGTAGGGGGGGGGACCCGAACACCGGGGAGCTGTTTTTT. As protein: CASRGGDPNTGELFF.

A few counts support this clone. The chain combines TRBV9 with TRBJ2-7; 7 positions match TRBD2. Trimming removed 0 bases from V and 3 bases from J; junction bases left unmatched: 3. Germline CDR1 reads SGDLS; CDR2 reads YYNGEE. CDR3 length: 14 amino acids. CDR3 DNA sequence: TGTGCCAGCAGCGTAGGTAGCGGGCTCTACGAGCAGTACTTC. It specifies CASSVGSGLYEQYF.

The rearrangement joins TRBV27 to TRBJ2-6, with D possibly being TRBD2 (6 bases). The germline V and J ends were trimmed by 2 bases and 2 bases, with 19 bases remaining between them. Germline-derived CDR1 and CDR2 are MNHEY and SMNVEV (reference sequence). CDR3 length: 19 residues. In DNA, the CDR3 is TGTGCCAGCAGTTTAAAGGGCACAGGACTATTAGCTGGGGCCAACGTCCTGACTTTC. Protein: CASSLKGTGLLAGANVLTF.

The chain combines TRBV7-2 with TRBJ1-2; 12 nucleotides align to TRBD1. With V trimmed by 6 bases and J by 5 bases, 7 bases remained unmatched. The CDR3 extends over 15 amino acids. The germline gives CDR1 SGHTA, CDR2 FQGNSA. The CDR3 region is CASSILGQGAYGYTF. Here the CDR3 DNA reads TGTGCCAGCAGTATACTGGGACAGGGGGCTTATGGCTACACCTTC.